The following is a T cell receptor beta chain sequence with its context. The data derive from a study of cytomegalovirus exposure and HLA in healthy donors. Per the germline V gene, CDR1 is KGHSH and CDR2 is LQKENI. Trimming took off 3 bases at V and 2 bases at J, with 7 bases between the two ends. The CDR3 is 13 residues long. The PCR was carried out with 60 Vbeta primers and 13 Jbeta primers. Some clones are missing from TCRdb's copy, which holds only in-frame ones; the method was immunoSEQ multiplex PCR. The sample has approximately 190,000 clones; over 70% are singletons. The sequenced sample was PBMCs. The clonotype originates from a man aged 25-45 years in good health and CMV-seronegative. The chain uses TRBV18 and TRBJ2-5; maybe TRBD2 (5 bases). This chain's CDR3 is CASSPGDQETQYF. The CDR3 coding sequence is TGTGCCAGCTCACCCGGGGATCAAGAGACCCAGTACTTC.